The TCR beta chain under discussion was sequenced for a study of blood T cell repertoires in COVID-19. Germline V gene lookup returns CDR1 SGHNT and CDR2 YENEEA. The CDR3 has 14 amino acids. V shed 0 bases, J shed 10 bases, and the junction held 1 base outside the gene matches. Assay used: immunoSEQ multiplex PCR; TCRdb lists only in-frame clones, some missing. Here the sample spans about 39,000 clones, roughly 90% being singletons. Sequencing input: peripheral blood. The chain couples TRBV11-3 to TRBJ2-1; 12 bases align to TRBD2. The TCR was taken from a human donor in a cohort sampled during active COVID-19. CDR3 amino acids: CASSLDGLAGEQFF. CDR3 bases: TGTGCCAGCAGCTTAGATGGACTAGCGGGGGAGCAGTTCTTC.